Listed below are T cell receptor beta chains from one sample, sequenced in a study of beta chain features in type 1 diabetes. Here immunoSEQ multiplex PCR was the method, and the copy in TCRdb shows in-frame clones only, minus some. The repertoire holds 900,000 or so clones, with 15% to 20% as singletons. Source material: naive CD4+ T cells from blood. These receptors were obtained from a woman aged 18-29 years in good health. The CDR3 runs from the conserved cysteine through the conserved F or W. Fields, in order: V gene, clone size, CDR3 protein. Rows give clone size only sometimes, using once, few, many, or a class for an expanded clone.

V gene: TRBV6-1; clone size: NA; CDR3 protein: CASSGRDRGSSGANVLTF
V gene: TRBV6-6; clone size: NA; CDR3 protein: CASSPQGGARGPQHF
V gene: TRBV29-1; clone size: NA; CDR3 protein: CRSRDRLPHFNEKLFF
V gene: TRBV9; clone size: NA; CDR3 protein: CASSVGLGRYEQYF
V gene: TRBV4-2; clone size: few; CDR3 protein: CASSQDTVYSGNTIYF
V gene: TRBV4-3; clone size: few; CDR3 protein: CASSQDVRSSSTDTQYF
V gene: TRBV27; clone size: NA; CDR3 protein: CASTHEQYF
V gene: TRBV5-1; clone size: NA; CDR3 protein: CASRTGETYNEQFF
V gene: TRBV18; clone size: NA; CDR3 protein: CASSPGTNTGELFF
V gene: TRBV6-5; clone size: few; CDR3 protein: CASTAPASGWGELFF